This T cell receptor (beta chain) was recorded in a study of blood T cell repertoires in COVID-19. Only in-frame clones appear in the TCRdb table, and some are missing; sequencing was by immunoSEQ multiplex PCR. The data show about 300,000 clones, with around nine tenths seen just once and less than 3.5% held by the top ten. A PCR-confirmed or clinician-diagnosed COVID-19 case had contacted exposed participants within 2 weeks of entry. CDR1 and CDR2 from the germline V gene are MDHEN and SYDVKM. The CDR3 spans 13 residues. Trimming took off 7 bases at V and 1 base at J, with 7 bases between the two ends.

Sequencing was performed on PBMCs or T cells enriched from blood (not recorded which). The clonotype was recovered from a woman aged 45-59 years who had been exposed to COVID-19. V usage is TRBV28 and J usage is TRBJ1-4; D remains unclear. CDR3 coding DNA: TGTGCCAGCACGTTGAGAACTAATGAAAAACTGTTTTTT. This codes for CASTLRTNEKLFF.